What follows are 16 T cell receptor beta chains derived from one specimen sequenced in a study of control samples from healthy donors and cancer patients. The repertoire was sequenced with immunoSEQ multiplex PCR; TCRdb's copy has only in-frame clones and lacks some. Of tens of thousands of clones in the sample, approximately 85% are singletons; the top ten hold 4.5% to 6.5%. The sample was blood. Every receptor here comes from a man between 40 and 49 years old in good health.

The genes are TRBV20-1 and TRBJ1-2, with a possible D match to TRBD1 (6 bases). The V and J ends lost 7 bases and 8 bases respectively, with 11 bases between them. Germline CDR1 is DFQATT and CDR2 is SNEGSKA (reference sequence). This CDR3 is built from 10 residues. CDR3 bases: TGCAGTGGGAAGGGGGACGGCTACACCTTC. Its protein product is CSGKGDGYTF.

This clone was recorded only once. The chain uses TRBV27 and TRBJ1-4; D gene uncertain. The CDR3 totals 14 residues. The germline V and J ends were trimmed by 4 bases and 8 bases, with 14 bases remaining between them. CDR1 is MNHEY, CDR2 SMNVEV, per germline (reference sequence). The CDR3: CASSYGRRGEKLFF. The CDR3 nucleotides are TGTGCCAGCAGTTATGGCAGGCGAGGGGAAAAACTGTTTTTT.

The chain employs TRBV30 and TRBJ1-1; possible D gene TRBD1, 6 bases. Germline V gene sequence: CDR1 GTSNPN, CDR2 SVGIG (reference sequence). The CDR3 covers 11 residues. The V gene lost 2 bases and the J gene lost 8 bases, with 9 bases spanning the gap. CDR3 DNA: TGTGCCTGGAGTAGCACAGGGGAAGCTTTCTTT. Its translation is CAWSSTGEAFF.

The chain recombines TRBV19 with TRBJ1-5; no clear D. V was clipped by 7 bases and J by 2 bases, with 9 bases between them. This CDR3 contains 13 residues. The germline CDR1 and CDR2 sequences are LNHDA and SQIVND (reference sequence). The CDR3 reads CASIERGNQPQHF. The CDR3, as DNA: TGTGCCAGTATTGAGAGAGGCAATCAGCCCCAGCATTTT.

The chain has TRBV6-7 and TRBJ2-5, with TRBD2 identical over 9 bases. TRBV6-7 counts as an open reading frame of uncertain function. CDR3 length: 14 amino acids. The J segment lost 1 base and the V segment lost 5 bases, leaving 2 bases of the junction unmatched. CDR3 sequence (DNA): TGTGCCAGCAGTATAGCGGGGGTCCAAGAGACCCAGTACTTC. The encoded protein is CASSIAGVQETQYF.

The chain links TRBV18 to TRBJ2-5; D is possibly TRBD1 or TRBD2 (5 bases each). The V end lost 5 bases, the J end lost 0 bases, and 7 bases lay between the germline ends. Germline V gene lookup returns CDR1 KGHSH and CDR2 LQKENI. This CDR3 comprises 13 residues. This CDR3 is CASSSGHQETQYF. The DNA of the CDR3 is TGTGCCAGCTCATCGGGACACCAAGAGACCCAGTACTTC.

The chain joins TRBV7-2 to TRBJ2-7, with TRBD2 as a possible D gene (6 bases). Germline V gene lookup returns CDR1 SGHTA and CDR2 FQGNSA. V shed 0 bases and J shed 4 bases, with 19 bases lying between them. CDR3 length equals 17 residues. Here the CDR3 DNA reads TGTGCCAGCAGCTTAGCCGGGACTCCCTCCGTCCCTTACGAGCAGTACTTC. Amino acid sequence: CASSLAGTPSVPYEQYF. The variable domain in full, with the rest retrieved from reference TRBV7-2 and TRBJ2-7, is GAGVSQSPSNKVTEKGKDVELRCDPISGHTALYWYRQSLGQGLEFLIYFQGNSAPDKSGLPSDRFSAERTGGSVSTLTIQRTQQEDSAVYLCASSLAGTPSVPYEQYFGPGTRLTVT.

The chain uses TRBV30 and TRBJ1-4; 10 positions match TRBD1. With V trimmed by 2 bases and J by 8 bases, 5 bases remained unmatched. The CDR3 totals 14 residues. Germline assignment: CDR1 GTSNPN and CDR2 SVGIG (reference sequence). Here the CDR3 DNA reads TGTGCCTGGAGTTCGGGACAGGGGTGGGAAAAACTGTTTTTT. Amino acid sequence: CAWSSGQGWEKLFF.

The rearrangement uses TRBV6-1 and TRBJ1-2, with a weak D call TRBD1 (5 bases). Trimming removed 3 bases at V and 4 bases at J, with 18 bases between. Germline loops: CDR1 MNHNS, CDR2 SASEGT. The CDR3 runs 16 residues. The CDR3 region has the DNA TGTGCCAGCAGTGAGGCCGGGGGGACCGCTGGCTATGGCTACACCTTC. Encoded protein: CASSEAGGTAGYGYTF.

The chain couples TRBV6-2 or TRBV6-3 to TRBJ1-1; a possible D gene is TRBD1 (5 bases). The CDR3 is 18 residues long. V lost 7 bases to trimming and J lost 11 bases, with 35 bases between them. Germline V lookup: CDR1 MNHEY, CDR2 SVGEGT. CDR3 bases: TGTGCCAGCACCCCCTACGGAGGGCTAAAGGACATCCCCGCAGGGGCTTTCTTT. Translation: CASTPYGGLKDIPAGAFF.

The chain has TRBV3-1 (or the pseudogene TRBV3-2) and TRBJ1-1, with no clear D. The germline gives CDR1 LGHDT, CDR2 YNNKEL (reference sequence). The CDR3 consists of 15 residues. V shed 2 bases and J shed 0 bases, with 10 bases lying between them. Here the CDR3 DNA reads TGTGCCAGCAGCCAAATCGGGCCTATGAACACTGAAGCTTTCTTT. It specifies CASSQIGPMNTEAFF.

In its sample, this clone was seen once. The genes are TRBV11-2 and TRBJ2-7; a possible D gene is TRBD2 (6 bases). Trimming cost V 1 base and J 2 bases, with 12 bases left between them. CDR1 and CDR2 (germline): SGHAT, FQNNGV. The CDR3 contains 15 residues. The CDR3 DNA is TGTGCCAGCAGCTTAGTGTCCAGCGGGCCCTACGAGCAGTACTTC. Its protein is CASSLVSSGPYEQYF.

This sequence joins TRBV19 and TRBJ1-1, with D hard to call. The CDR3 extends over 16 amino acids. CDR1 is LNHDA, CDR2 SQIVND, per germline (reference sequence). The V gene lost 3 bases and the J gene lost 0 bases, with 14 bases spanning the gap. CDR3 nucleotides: TGTGCCAGTAGTATCTCTATCCAGGCCGTGAACACTGAAGCTTTCTTT. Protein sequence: CASSISIQAVNTEAFF.

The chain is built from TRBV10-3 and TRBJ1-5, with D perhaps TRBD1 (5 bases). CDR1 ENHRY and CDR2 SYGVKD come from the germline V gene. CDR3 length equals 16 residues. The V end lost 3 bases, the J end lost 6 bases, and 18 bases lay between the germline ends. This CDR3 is CAISDSDRGFSQPQHF. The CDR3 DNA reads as TGTGCCATCAGTGACTCGGATAGGGGATTTAGTCAGCCCCAGCATTTT.

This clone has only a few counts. CDR3: CASSPTRGVSYEQYF. The DNA of the CDR3 is TGTGCCAGCTCACCCACCCGGGGTGTCTCCTACGAGCAGTACTTC. The V gene is TRBV18, the J gene TRBJ2-7, with D possibly TRBD2 on 5 matching bases. Trimming cost V 3 bases and J 0 bases, with 12 bases left between them. From germline, CDR1 is KGHSH and CDR2 LQKENI. This CDR3 contains 15 residues. Full variable domain (missing parts from reference TRBV18 and TRBJ2-7): NAGVMQNPRHLVRRRGQEARLRCSPMKGHSHVYWYRQLPEEGLKFMVYLQKENIIDESGMPKERFSAEFPKEGPSILRIQQVVRGDSAAYFCASSPTRGVSYEQYFGPGTRLTVT.

The DNA for the CDR3 is TGTGCCAGCAGTTCCCTTGGCGGGGCCGGGTTCACTGAGCAGTACTTC. Translation: CASSSLGGAGFTEQYF. This chain uses TRBV6-2 or TRBV6-3 with TRBJ2-7; tentative D call: TRBD2 (6 bases). V lost 4 bases to trimming and J lost 7 bases, with 23 bases between them. Germline V gene data show CDR1 as MNHEY and CDR2 as SVGEGT. The CDR3 runs 16 residues.